The entry below describes one TCR beta chain. What it binds is not known. As to treatment: about 20 received Ad26.COV2.S at low or high dose, single or two shots; 5 received placebo; per-sample allocation not given. Day 63 after the first injection of vaccine or placebo was the sampling time. The vaccine antigen was prefusion-stabilized Wuhan SARS-CoV-2 spike. This entry is derived from a study of Ad26.COV2.S vaccination and SARS-CoV-2 variants. Study-level points and caveats: Following vaccination, spike-specific CD8+ and CD4+ T cell responses reportedly exhibited substantial breadth. Vaccinees showed greater spike-specific TCR breadth than placebo recipients.

CDR1 is LNHDA, CDR2 SQIVND, per germline (reference sequence). This CDR3 has 15 residues. The trim removed 3 bases at V and 2 bases at J, leaving 3 bases unmatched. Here immunoSEQ multiplex PCR was the method, and the copy in TCRdb shows in-frame clones only, minus some. The data hold approximately 400,000 clones, with approximately 85% observed a single time. Sequencing used peripheral blood, obtained in a trial of Ad26.COV2.S vaccine versus placebo. This chain links TRBV19 with TRBJ2-3; 9 positions match TRBD2. This receptor was taken from a person between 18 and 59 years old who received the Ad26.COV2.S COVID-19 vaccine or a placebo. CDR3 DNA sequence: TGTGCCAGTAGTATCATAGCGGGAGCCACAGATACGCAGTATTTT. Its protein product is CASSIIAGATDTQYF.